The following is a T cell receptor beta chain sequence with its context. The data were taken from a study of control samples from healthy donors and cancer patients. The CDR3 is made up of 16 amino acids. The V gene's germline CDR1 is LNHDA and CDR2 SQIVND (reference sequence). With 2 bases removed from V and 4 bases from J, the gap between germline ends came to 15 bases. Using immunoSEQ multiplex PCR, the repertoire was profiled, and TCRdb retains in-frame clones only, with some absent. The sample yields 250,000 to 300,000 clones, roughly 80% seen once. This receptor was identified in a woman in her sixties or seventies with lung cancer. The sequenced sample consisted of PBMCs. The rearrangement uses TRBV19 and TRBJ1-5; D unresolved. CDR3 sequence (DNA): TGTGCCAGTAGTATAATTTCATTAGGAGGAAATCAGCCCCAGCATTTT. This codes for CASSIISLGGNQPQHF.